This passage covers 13 T cell receptor beta chains from one sample sequenced in a study of T cell clones after liver transplantation. The assay was immunoSEQ multiplex PCR, and TCRdb's table has in-frame clones only and misses some. Of 68,000 or so clones listed, 80% are singletons. This specimen was CD4+ T cells from blood, taken before liver transplant. These receptors were taken from a human donor who received a liver transplant.

The chain employs TRBV7-2 and TRBJ2-2, with 10 bases lining up with TRBD2. The CDR3 is made up of 16 amino acids. Losses at the gene ends were 1 base for V and 4 bases for J; bases not matched to a gene: 3. Germline assignment: CDR1 SGHTA and CDR2 FQGNSA. The CDR3 region is CASSLDPSGSTGELFF. For the CDR3, the DNA is TGTGCCAGCAGCTTAGACCCTAGCGGGAGCACCGGGGAGCTGTTTTTT.

The rearrangement links TRBV4-1 to TRBJ2-7, with 7 positions matching TRBD2. Germline V gives CDR1 MGHRA, CDR2 YSYEKL. With 3 bases clipped from V and 4 bases from J, the junction kept 6 bases outside the gene matches. The length of the CDR3 is 14 residues. DNA of the CDR3: TGCGCCAGCAGCCATGCCGGGGAGGGTTACGAGCAGTACTTC. Translation: CASSHAGEGYEQYF.

The chain links TRBV11-2 to TRBJ1-4, with 8 bases identical to TRBD1. The germline CDR1 and CDR2 sequences are SGHAT and FQNNGV. This CDR3 comprises 14 residues. After removal of 5 bases from V and 10 bases from J, the junction contained 9 bases not matched to a gene. This CDR3 is CASSALQGAGKLFF. CDR3 nucleotides: TGTGCCAGCAGCGCACTCCAGGGGGCGGGAAAACTGTTTTTT.

The chain employs TRBV5-6 and TRBJ2-7; 9 bases line up with TRBD1. The germline V gene has CDR1 SGHDT and CDR2 YYEEEE. There are 17 residues in the CDR3. V trimming: 1 base; J trimming: 3 bases; junction bases outside the gene matches: 11. The CDR3 region is CASSLRTTRDRVYEQYF. The CDR3 DNA reads TGTGCCAGCAGCTTGCGAACCACCCGGGACAGGGTCTACGAGCAGTACTTC. Based on the CDR3 plus reference TRBV5-6 and TRBJ2-7, the full variable domain is DAGVTQSPTHLIKTRGQQVTLRCSPKSGHDTVSWYQQALGQGPQFIFQYYEEEERQRGNFPDRFSGHQFPNYSSELNVNALLLGDSALYLCASSLRTTRDRVYEQYFGPGTRLTVT.

The chain employs TRBV7-9 and TRBJ2-5, with 13 bases matching TRBD2. Trimming cost V 4 bases and J 4 bases; bases outside gene matches: 6. The CDR3 covers 16 residues. Germline CDR1 reads SEHNR; CDR2 reads FQNEAQ (reference sequence). The CDR3 here is CASSSRLAGGGETQYF. The CDR3 DNA sequence: TGTGCCAGCAGCTCGAGACTAGCGGGAGGTGGAGAGACCCAGTACTTC.

This sequence joins TRBV28 and TRBJ1-1; TRBD1 matches 9 bases. This CDR3 spans 16 amino acids. The germline V gene has CDR1 MDHEN and CDR2 SYDVKM. The V segment lost 4 bases and the J segment 1 base; nucleotides outside the gene matches: 7. CDR3: CASSWGQGRGNTEAFF. In DNA form, the CDR3 reads TGTGCCAGCAGTTGGGGACAGGGACGGGGGAACACTGAAGCTTTCTTT.

The V gene is TRBV2, the J gene TRBJ2-7; TRBD2 matches 12 bases. Looked up from germline, CDR1 is SNHLY and CDR2 is FYNNEI. CDR3 size: 16 residues. V lost 7 bases to trimming and J lost 7 bases; unmatched junction nucleotides: 14. The CDR3 spells CASNGPGTSGWGEQYF. In nucleotides, the CDR3 is TGTGCCAGCAACGGGCCCGGGACTAGCGGGTGGGGGGAGCAGTACTTC.

The chain recombines TRBV11-2 with TRBJ2-1; D remains ambiguous. CDR3 length: 13 residues. CDR1 and CDR2 from the germline V gene are SGHAT and FQNNGV. With 3 bases removed from V and 9 bases from J, the gap between germline ends came to 12 bases. CDR3 nucleotides: TGTGCCAGCAGCTTGAAAAGGGTCCTTGAGCAGTTCTTC. This encodes CASSLKRVLEQFF. Together with reference TRBV11-2 and TRBJ2-1, the CDR3 gives the full variable domain: EAGVAQSPRYKIIEKRQSVAFWCNPISGHATLYWYQQILGQGPKLLIQFQNNGVVDDSQLPKDRFSAERLKGVDSTLKIQPAKLEDSAVYLCASSLKRVLEQFFGPGTRLTVL.

This clone was observed a handful of times. As DNA, the CDR3 is TGCGCCAGCAGCTTGGGGACTAGCGGCAATGAGCAGTTCTTC. Encoded protein: CASSLGTSGNEQFF. This chain joins TRBV5-1 and TRBJ2-1; 10 nucleotides match TRBD2. V lost 0 bases to trimming and J lost 6 bases; unmatched junction nucleotides: 0. The CDR3 runs to 14 residues. The germline gives CDR1 SGHRS, CDR2 YFSETQ.

The chain employs TRBV28 and TRBJ2-7, with D perhaps matching TRBD1 (6 bases). V was trimmed by 5 bases and J by 6 bases, leaving 17 bases between them. CDR1 MDHEN and CDR2 SYDVKM come from the germline V gene. The CDR3 is made up of 14 amino acids. The CDR3 reads CASSPQGIFSEQYF. The CDR3 nucleotides are TGTGCCAGCAGTCCCCAGGGGATTTTTAGCGAGCAGTACTTC.

The chain links TRBV27 to TRBJ1-2; tentatively, D is TRBD1 (6 bases). This CDR3 has 12 amino acids. V lost 6 bases and J lost 6, with 11 bases in between. CDR1 and CDR2 from the germline V gene are MNHEY and SMNVEV (reference sequence). CDR3 DNA sequence: TGTGCCAGCAGAGGGGGGGGCAATGGCTACACCTTC. This translates into CASRGGGNGYTF.

The V and J genes are TRBV28 and TRBJ1-3, with D perhaps matching TRBD1 (6 bases). The CDR3 runs to 15 residues. V gave up 3 bases and J gave up 4 bases, with 13 bases separating them. Germline CDR1 MDHEN, CDR2 SYDVKM. CDR3 in DNA: TGTGCCAGCAGTTTCTCTGGACAGTTCGGAAACACCATATATTTT. The encoded protein is CASSFSGQFGNTIYF.

CDR3 amino acids: CASSDMTSGSDRETQYF. The CDR3 DNA reads as TGTGCCAGCAGCGACATGACTAGCGGGAGCGATCGAGAGACCCAGTACTTC. The rearrangement uses TRBV7-2 and TRBJ2-5; the match to TRBD2 covers 12 bases. Germline lookup yields CDR1 SGHTA and CDR2 FQGNSA. The CDR3 is made up of 17 amino acids. Germline trimming cut 5 bases from V and 4 bases from J; bases unmatched to any gene: 11.